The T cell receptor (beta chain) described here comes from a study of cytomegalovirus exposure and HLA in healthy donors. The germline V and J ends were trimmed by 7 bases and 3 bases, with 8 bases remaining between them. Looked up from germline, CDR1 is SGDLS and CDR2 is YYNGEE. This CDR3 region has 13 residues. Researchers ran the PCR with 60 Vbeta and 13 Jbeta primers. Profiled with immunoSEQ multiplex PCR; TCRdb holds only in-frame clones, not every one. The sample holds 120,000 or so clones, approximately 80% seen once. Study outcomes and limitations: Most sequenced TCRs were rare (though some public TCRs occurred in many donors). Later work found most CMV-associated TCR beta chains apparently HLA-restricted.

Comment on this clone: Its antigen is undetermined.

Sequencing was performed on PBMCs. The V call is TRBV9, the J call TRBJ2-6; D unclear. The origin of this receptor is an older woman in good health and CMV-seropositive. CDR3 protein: CASLGVGANVLTF. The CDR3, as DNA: TGTGCCAGCCTAGGTGTTGGGGCCAACGTCCTGACTTTC.